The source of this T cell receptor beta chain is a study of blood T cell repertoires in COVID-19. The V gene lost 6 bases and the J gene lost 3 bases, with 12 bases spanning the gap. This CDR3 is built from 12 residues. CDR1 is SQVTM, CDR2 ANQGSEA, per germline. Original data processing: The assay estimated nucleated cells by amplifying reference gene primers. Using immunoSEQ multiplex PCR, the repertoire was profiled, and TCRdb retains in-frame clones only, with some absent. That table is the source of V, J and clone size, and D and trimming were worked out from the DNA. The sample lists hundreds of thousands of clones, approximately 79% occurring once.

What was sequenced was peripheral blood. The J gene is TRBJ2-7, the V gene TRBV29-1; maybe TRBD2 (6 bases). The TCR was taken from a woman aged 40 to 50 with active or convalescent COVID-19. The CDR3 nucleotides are TGCAGCGTGGGGGGTAGTTTCTACGAGCAGTACTTC. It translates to CSVGGSFYEQYF.